The 32 T cell receptor beta chains reported below all come from one sample, sequenced in a study of T cells in Graves' hyperthyroidism and ophthalmopathy. Regions amplified from RNA transcripts were the TCR beta CDR3 regions. The TCR CDR3 first-round RT-PCR relied on the HTBI primer set. Using its own MiXCR run on the multiplex PCR reads, TCRdb lists one record per CDR3 protein. The sample lists fewer than 700,000 distinct CDR3 sequences; approximately 17% were seen once. What was sequenced was blood. The receptors stem from a woman younger than 30 with Graves' ophthalmopathy.

There are a few counts of this clonotype. V is TRBV15 and J is TRBJ2-1; 7 nucleotides agree with TRBD1. The V and J ends lost 0 bases and 1 base, in that order; junction bases with no gene match: 18. CDR3 length: 21 amino acids. The germline V gene encodes CDR1 LNHNV and CDR2 YYDKDF (reference sequence). The CDR3 is CATSRDDWATGFQRSYNEQFF. The CDR3 DNA reads TGTGCCACCAGCAGAGACGATTGGGCGACAGGGTTCCAGAGGTCCTACAATGAGCAGTTCTTC.

The chain employs TRBV27 and TRBJ1-2; no reliable D call. The germline V gene has CDR1 MNHEY and CDR2 SMNVEV (reference sequence). CDR3 length: 13 residues. Trimming stripped 5 bases from V and 6 bases from J, with 13 bases between. The CDR3 DNA reads TGTGCCAGCAGTCATAGGGCAGGTGATGGCTACACCTTC. It is translated as CASSHRAGDGYTF.

The chain joins TRBV18 to TRBJ2-1, with D perhaps TRBD1 (5 bases). The CDR3 has 15 amino acids. The germline gives CDR1 KGHSH, CDR2 LQKENI. V gave up 0 bases and J gave up 6 bases, with 12 bases separating them. The CDR3 reads CASSPPGKTGNEQFF. CDR3 bases: TGTGCCAGCTCACCACCGGGGAAAACAGGCAATGAGCAGTTCTTC. Filled out from reference TRBV18 and TRBJ2-1, the complete variable domain reads NAGVMQNPRHLVRRRGQEARLRCSPMKGHSHVYWYRQLPEEGLKFMVYLQKENIIDESGMPKERFSAEFPKEGPSILRIQQVVRGDSAAYFCASSPPGKTGNEQFFGPGTRLTVL.

This clonotype was picked up a small number of times. The chain joins TRBV7-2 to TRBJ1-6; no reliable D call. V was trimmed by 4 bases and J by 4 bases, leaving 8 bases between them. The CDR3 loop spans 14 amino acids. Per germline, CDR1 SGHTA and CDR2 FQGNSA. In nucleotides, the CDR3 is TGTGCCAGCAGCTACCGGGGATATAATTCACCCCTCCACTTT. This encodes CASSYRGYNSPLHF. Full variable domain (missing parts from reference TRBV7-2 and TRBJ1-6): GAGVSQSPSNKVTEKGKDVELRCDPISGHTALYWYRQSLGQGLEFLIYFQGNSAPDKSGLPSDRFSAERTGGSVSTLTIQRTQQEDSAVYLCASSYRGYNSPLHFGNGTRLTVT.

This clonotype was found a few times. The chain uses TRBV6-1 and TRBJ1-2; 7 positions agree with TRBD1. Trimming removed 5 bases from V and 7 bases from J; junction bases left unmatched: 7. CDR3 length: 13 amino acids. The germline V gene encodes CDR1 MNHNS and CDR2 SASEGT. Written as DNA, the CDR3 is TGTGCCAGCAGTTTACAGGGGAAGGGTGGCTACACCTTC. Its translation: CASSLQGKGGYTF.

This sequence joins TRBV4-1 and TRBJ2-7; 9 bases agree with TRBD1. The germline CDR1 and CDR2 sequences are MGHRA and YSYEKL. The CDR3 is 15 amino acids. With 1 base clipped from V and 5 bases from J, the junction kept 6 bases outside the gene matches. In DNA form, the CDR3 reads TGCGCCAGCAGCCAAGTCACACAGGGGGCACACGAGCAGTACTTC. It specifies CASSQVTQGAHEQYF.

To note about this clonotype: A much bigger clone sits one base away, suggesting this may be a read error. The J gene is TRBJ1-3, the V gene TRBV6-5, with 7 positions matching TRBD1. The CDR3 has 16 amino acids. J gave up 2 bases and V 4 bases, and 8 bases lay outside the gene matches. CDR1 and CDR2 from the germline V gene are MNHEY and SVGAGI. CDR3 DNA: TGTGCCAGCAGTTTAAACAGGGGAGGGGCTGGAAACACCATATATTTT. It translates to CASSLNRGGAGNTIYF.

The J gene is TRBJ2-5, the V gene TRBV15; 8 bases line up with TRBD1. Per the germline V gene, CDR1 is LNHNV and CDR2 is YYDKDF (reference sequence). The CDR3 consists of 15 residues. After removal of 0 bases from V and 4 bases from J, the junction contained 4 bases not matched to a gene. CDR3 bases: TGTGCCACCAGCAGAGAACAGGGGGTAGGAGAGACCCAGTACTTC. This translates into CATSREQGVGETQYF.

The rearrangement links TRBV6-1 to TRBJ1-1; no definite D call. The germline CDR1 and CDR2 sequences are MNHNS and SASEGT. The V end was cut by 7 bases, the J end by 5 bases, with 11 bases between. The CDR3 is made up of 12 amino acids. The CDR3 here is CASTVSTTEAFF. DNA for the CDR3: TGTGCCAGCACTGTTTCCACGACTGAAGCTTTCTTT.

The chain uses TRBV29-1 and TRBJ2-5; no clear D. The germline CDR1 and CDR2 sequences are SQVTM and ANQGSEA. The CDR3 extends over 10 amino acids. Trimming took 4 bases from V and 5 from J, leaving 5 bases between them. The CDR3 sequence is CSVGMETQYF. The DNA for the CDR3 is TGCAGCGTTGGTATGGAGACCCAGTACTTC.

This clonotype was detected only a few times. The chain uses TRBV9 and TRBJ2-1; TRBD1 matches at 7 bases. The CDR3 is 14 amino acids. Trimming cost V 2 bases and J 7 bases; bases outside gene matches: 6. Germline CDR1 and CDR2: SGDLS and YYNGEE. This chain's CDR3 is CASSVRTGSNEQFF. The CDR3 DNA is TGTGCCAGCAGCGTCAGGACAGGTAGTAATGAGCAGTTCTTC.

This chain connects TRBV3-1 to TRBJ1-2; 10 bases agree with TRBD1. CDR1 LGHDT and CDR2 YNNKEL come from the germline V gene (reference sequence). The CDR3 has 16 amino acids. The J segment lost 4 bases and the V segment lost 5 bases, leaving 10 bases of the junction unmatched. The CDR3 sequence: CASSSRDRGGSYGYTF. Written as DNA, the CDR3 is TGTGCCAGCAGCTCCCGGGACAGGGGTGGTTCCTATGGCTACACCTTC.

The rearrangement uses TRBV10-2 and TRBJ2-7; D ambiguous. The CDR3 is 13 amino acids. Trimming cost V 3 bases and J 3 bases, with 9 bases left between them. Germline V CDR1 and CDR2: WSHSY, SAAADI. The DNA for the CDR3 is TGCGCCAGCAGTGAAGGCTCCAACTACGAGCAGTACTTC. As protein: CASSEGSNYEQYF.

V gene TRBV20-1 combines with J gene TRBJ1-2; a weak D match, TRBD1 (5 bases). The V end was cut by 0 bases, the J end by 3 bases, with 11 bases between. Per germline, CDR1 DFQATT and CDR2 SNEGSKA (reference sequence). This CDR3 has 14 amino acids. CDR3 sequence (DNA): TGCAGTGCTAGAGATCTTCGGGACCACTATGGCTACACCTTC. The encoded protein is CSARDLRDHYGYTF.

V gene TRBV7-3 combines with J gene TRBJ2-7, with 11 bases fitting TRBD1. The V gene's germline CDR1 is SGHTA and CDR2 FQGTGA. The CDR3 extends over 15 amino acids. The ends lost 6 bases at V and 2 bases at J; junction bases unmatched: 6. The CDR3, as DNA: TGTGCCAGCAGTTCATCGGGACAGGGGGCCTACGAGCAGTACTTC. Protein: CASSSSGQGAYEQYF.

This clonotype was picked up many times. The rearrangement links TRBV18 to TRBJ2-5; 8 nucleotides line up with TRBD2. This CDR3 comprises 13 residues. V lost 8 bases and J lost 2; bases outside the gene matches: 4. Germline values: CDR1 KGHSH, CDR2 LQKENI. Written as DNA, the CDR3 is TGTGCCAGCACAGCGGGGGTTCAAGAGACCCAGTACTTC. Its protein is CASTAGVQETQYF.

This clonotype was recorded at least ten times. The chain combines TRBV7-6 with TRBJ2-1; 9 positions match TRBD1. CDR1 is SGHVS and CDR2 is FNYEAQ in the germline V gene. The CDR3 covers 15 residues. The V gene end was trimmed by 5 bases and the J gene end by 4 bases; junction bases not matched to a gene: 6. The CDR3: CASSPTGGPYNEQFF. CDR3 nucleotides: TGTGCCAGCAGCCCTACAGGGGGCCCTTACAATGAGCAGTTCTTC.

The V gene is TRBV15, the J gene TRBJ2-3; D ambiguous. The CDR3 totals 13 residues. Per the germline V gene, CDR1 is LNHNV and CDR2 is YYDKDF (reference sequence). V lost 0 bases, J lost 9 bases, and 10 bases lay in between. In DNA, the CDR3 is TGTGCCACCAGCAGAGAGCGTCTGGCAACGCAGTATTTT. Its translation: CATSRERLATQYF.

The CDR3: CSARDWRSGGRPQHF. Written as DNA, the CDR3 is TGCAGTGCTAGAGATTGGAGGTCAGGGGGCAGGCCCCAGCATTTT. The rearrangement links TRBV20-1 to TRBJ1-5, with 8 bases fitting TRBD1. With 0 bases clipped from V and 9 bases from J, the junction kept 10 bases outside the gene matches. Germline-derived CDR1 and CDR2 are DFQATT and SNEGSKA (reference sequence). The CDR3 runs to 15 residues.

The chain is built from TRBV19 and TRBJ1-5; TRBD1 aligns across 10 bases. This CDR3 has 18 amino acids. J lost 1 base, V lost 3 bases, and 9 bases had no gene match. The germline V gene has CDR1 LNHDA and CDR2 SQIVND (reference sequence). As DNA, the CDR3 is TGTGCCAGTAGTATGGGGACAGGGGTGACGAGGAGCAATCAGCCCCAGCATTTT. This codes for CASSMGTGVTRSNQPQHF.

This clonotype appeared many times. This chain connects TRBV3-1 to TRBJ1-1; 8 bases are shared with TRBD1. Germline values: CDR1 LGHDT, CDR2 YNNKEL (reference sequence). This CDR3 is 15 amino acids long. With 5 bases clipped from V and 2 bases from J, the junction kept 7 bases outside the gene matches. The CDR3 spells CASSSEAGGNTEAFF. Here the CDR3 DNA reads TGTGCCAGCAGCTCCGAGGCAGGGGGCAACACTGAAGCTTTCTTT.

This clonotype was recorded at least ten times. The chain uses TRBV6-2 or TRBV6-3 and TRBJ1-2; D remains ambiguous. The germline V and J ends were trimmed by 6 bases and 4 bases, with 15 bases remaining between them. The CDR3 totals 14 residues. The V gene's germline CDR1 is MNHEY and CDR2 SVGEGT. The CDR3 loop reads CASRDLGQLYGYTF. In nucleotides, the CDR3 is TGTGCCAGCAGGGACTTAGGGCAGCTCTATGGCTACACCTTC.

Remarks on this clonotype: This could be a read error, since a much larger clone is one nucleotide away. The chain is built from TRBV6-1 and TRBJ1-5; no clear D. Germline assignment: CDR1 MNHNS and CDR2 SASEGT. The CDR3 loop spans 13 amino acids. The DNA for the CDR3 is TGTGCCAGCGGTGAACAACGGTTTCAGCCCCAGCATTTT. Its translation: CASGEQRFQPQHF.

In its sample, this clonotype was seen many times. The chain has TRBV18 and TRBJ1-5; D might be TRBD1 (5 bases). The germline V gene encodes CDR1 KGHSH and CDR2 LQKENI. Trimming pared 6 bases from V and 4 bases from J, leaving 13 bases between. CDR3 length: 14 residues. CDR3 loop: CASSSQGQNQPQHF. As DNA, the CDR3 is TGTGCCAGCTCGTCTCAGGGTCAGAATCAGCCCCAGCATTTT.

Worth noting for this clonotype: One end of the junction varies from germline; a read error may be responsible. The chain uses TRBV6-1 and TRBJ2-1; the match to TRBD2 covers 10 bases. CDR1 and CDR2 from the germline V gene are MNHNS and SASEGT. The length of the CDR3 is 16 residues. This CDR3 reads CASSGKGASGSDEQSF. The DNA of the CDR3 is TGTGCCAGCAGTGGAAAAGGGGCTAGCGGGAGTGATGAGCAGTCCTTC.

Ten or more counts support this clonotype. The chain recombines TRBV7-3 with TRBJ2-5, with a tentative D call TRBD2 (5 bases). From germline, CDR1 is SGHTA and CDR2 FQGTGA. V shed 3 bases and J shed 5 bases, with 16 bases lying between them. The CDR3 runs 15 residues. The CDR3 is CASSFGVNTGETQYF. The CDR3 DNA is TGTGCCAGCAGCTTCGGGGTCAATACGGGGGAGACCCAGTACTTC.

This rearrangement joins TRBV28 to TRBJ2-1; 8 nucleotides align to TRBD2. The V and J ends lost 1 base and 6 bases, in that order; junction bases with no gene match: 2. CDR1 MDHEN and CDR2 SYDVKM come from the germline V gene. CDR3 size: 14 residues. CDR3 sequence (DNA): TGTGCCAGCAGTTTATTCACTAGCGGCAATGAGCAGTTCTTC. Translation gives CASSLFTSGNEQFF.

The V call is TRBV28, the J call TRBJ1-4; D perhaps matches TRBD1 (6 bases). The CDR3 length is 14 residues. Per germline, CDR1 MDHEN and CDR2 SYDVKM. V lost 2 bases and J 8 bases, leaving 12 bases between the germline ends. CDR3: CASSLDGGDEKLFF. DNA for the CDR3: TGTGCCAGCAGTTTAGACGGGGGCGACGAAAAACTGTTTTTT.

This clonotype was recorded at least ten times. This sequence joins TRBV7-2 and TRBJ2-3, with a weak D call TRBD2 (5 bases). This CDR3 has 14 amino acids. Trimming stripped 0 bases from V and 2 bases from J, with 6 bases between. CDR1 and CDR2 (germline): SGHTA, FQGNSA. This CDR3 is CASSLAGDTDTQYF. For the CDR3, the DNA is TGTGCCAGCAGCTTAGCGGGAGACACAGATACGCAGTATTTT.

Regarding this clonotype: A read error may be the cause here, since a much bigger clone is one base away. The chain links TRBV6-6 to TRBJ2-5; 7 bases line up with TRBD1. From germline, CDR1 is MNHNY and CDR2 SVGAGI (reference sequence). The CDR3 extends over 14 amino acids. CDR3 bases: TGTGCCAGCGGTTACTCGACCAGGGGGGAGACCCAGTACTTC. The encoded protein is CASGYSTRGETQYF.

This clonotype was counted many times. The rearrangement uses TRBV7-6 and TRBJ2-1, with 10 bases aligning to TRBD2. Germline V gene lookup returns CDR1 SGHVS and CDR2 FNYEAQ. Trimming removed 3 bases from V and 3 bases from J; junction bases left unmatched: 5. CDR3 length: 16 amino acids. CDR3 nucleotide sequence: TGTGCCAGCAGCTTCCTAGCGGGAGCCATCTACAATGAGCAGTTCTTC. This codes for CASSFLAGAIYNEQFF.

This clonotype was found many times. The genes are TRBV27 and TRBJ2-4; D is unresolved. Looked up from germline, CDR1 is MNHEY and CDR2 is SMNVEV (reference sequence). Trimming removed 3 bases at V and 1 base at J, with 13 bases between. There are 16 residues in the CDR3. In DNA form, the CDR3 reads TGTGCCAGCAGTTTCCTCCCCACAGATGCCAAAAACATTCAGTACTTC. As protein: CASSFLPTDAKNIQYF.